This is a list of T cell receptor beta chains from one sample in a study of cytomegalovirus exposure and HLA in healthy donors. Repertoires were generated with immunoSEQ multiplex PCR, while TCRdb's copy carries only in-frame clones and drops some. The sample has roughly 130,000 clones; approximately 57% are singletons. Material: PBMCs. The receptors here all came from a male donor in good health and CMV-seronegative. The CDR3 runs from the conserved cysteine through the conserved F or W. A D gene is named only where the DNA matches it firmly. For some rows the clone size is stated as once, few or many, or as a class when expanded; others skip it.

j_call v_call clone_size d_call cdr3_aa cdr3_nt
TRBJ1-2 TRBV6-5 NA TRBD1 CATRGQGDYGYTF TGTGCCACCAGGGGACAGGGAGATTATGGCTACACCTTC
TRBJ1-2 TRBV19 NA NA CASSIDRGAYYGYTF TGTGCCAGTAGTATAGATCGAGGAGCCTACTATGGCTACACCTTC
TRBJ2-2 TRBV7-9 NA NA CASGLQTGSTGELFF TGTGCCAGCGGCCTCCAGACGGGGAGCACCGGGGAGCTGTTTTTT
TRBJ1-2 TRBV5-6 NA NA CASSYRWDYGYTF TGTGCCAGCAGCTACAGGTGGGATTATGGCTACACCTTC
TRBJ1-1 TRBV30 few NA CAWRGNGNAEAFF TGTGCCTGGAGGGGCAACGGTAACGCTGAAGCTTTCTTT
TRBJ1-1 TRBV6-5 NA NA CASSVRLSVYTEAFF TGTGCCAGCAGTGTCCGCCTCAGCGTATACACTGAAGCTTTCTTT
TRBJ1-1 TRBV9 NA TRBD1 CASSLDAGQGGVGAFF TGTGCCAGCAGCCTAGACGCGGGACAGGGAGGGGTCGGAGCTTTCTTT
TRBJ1-1 TRBV5-1 NA NA CASSLVEGTGTEAFF TGCGCCAGCAGCTTGGTGGAGGGGACGGGCACTGAAGCTTTCTTT
TRBJ1-4 TRBV4-1 NA NA CASSRSGGAGEKLFF TGCGCCAGCAGCCGCTCGGGGGGGGCAGGTGAAAAACTGTTTTTT
TRBJ1-2 TRBV6-5 NA TRBD1 CATRQGLGGYTF TGTGCCACCAGACAGGGGTTGGGTGGCTACACCTTC
TRBJ1-5 TRBV6-1 NA NA CASSEGQYNQPQHF TGTGCCAGCAGTGAAGGACAGTACAATCAGCCCCAGCATTTT
TRBJ2-2 TRBV5-1 NA NA CASSITGPELFF TGCGCCAGCAGCATCACAGGGCCCGAGCTGTTTTTT
TRBJ2-7 TRBV14 few NA CASSQDHTGYEQYF TGTGCCAGCAGCCAAGATCACACGGGCTACGAGCAGTACTTC
TRBJ1-2 TRBV19 NA NA CASSLRQAYGYTF TGTGCCAGTAGTCTAAGACAGGCGTATGGCTACACCTTC
TRBJ2-7 TRBV28 NA TRBD1 CASSLRTGPYEQYF TGTGCCAGCAGTTTGAGGACAGGGCCCTACGAGCAGTACTTC
TRBJ1-4 TRBV2 NA TRBD1 CASSGDFGTGVNEKLFF TGTGCCAGCAGTGGTGATTTTGGGACAGGGGTAAATGAAAAACTGTTTTTT
TRBJ2-7 TRBV27 NA NA CASASRLEPYEQYF TGTGCCAGCGCCTCCCGACTTGAGCCCTACGAGCAGTACTTC
TRBJ1-2 TRBV5-6 NA NA CASSLSQYGYTF TGTGCCAGCAGCTTAAGTCAGTATGGCTACACCTTC
TRBJ2-1 TRBV7-9 many TRBD1 CASNPIRDRGRMGQFF TGTGCCAGCAACCCCATCCGGGACAGGGGGCGTATGGGGCAGTTCTTC
TRBJ1-4 TRBV15 NA TRBD1 CATSRSPGQEKLFF TGTGCCACCAGCAGATCCCCGGGACAGGAAAAACTGTTTTTT
TRBJ2-1 TRBV18 NA TRBD2 CASSPQRGRYNEQFF TGTGCCAGCTCACCTCAGCGGGGAAGATACAATGAGCAGTTCTTC
TRBJ1-4 TRBV4-1 NA TRBD1 CASSHLTGADEKLFF TGCGCCAGCAGCCACCTGACAGGGGCGGATGAAAAACTGTTTTTT
TRBJ1-1 TRBV4-1 NA NA CASSPRTAILNTEAFF TGCGCCAGCAGCCCCAGGACAGCTATCCTGAACACTGAAGCTTTCTTT
TRBJ2-3 TRBV4-2 NA TRBD2 CASSQGGGGGTDTQYF TGTGCCAGCAGCCAAGGAGGCGGGGGGGGCACAGATACGCAGTATTTT
TRBJ2-3 TRBV29-1 NA NA CSVEVQLGADTQYF TGCAGCGTTGAAGTTCAGTTGGGCGCAGATACGCAGTATTTT
TRBJ2-7 TRBV6-6 NA NA CASSFSQAEQYF TGTGCCAGCAGTTTCTCCCAAGCCGAGCAGTACTTC
TRBJ2-7 TRBV11-2 few NA CASSPTGGASYEQYF TGTGCCAGCAGCCCTACAGGGGGGGCCTCCTACGAGCAGTACTTC
TRBJ1-1 TRBV19 few NA CASSTSTGGTEAFF TGTGCCAGTAGTACCTCGACAGGCGGGACTGAAGCTTTCTTT
TRBJ1-5 TRBV27 NA TRBD1 CASSFGAGGQPQHF TGTGCCAGCAGTTTTGGAGCAGGGGGACAGCCCCAGCATTTT
TRBJ2-3 TRBV6-5 NA TRBD2 CASSWTSGTSSEQYF TGTGCCAGCAGTTGGACTAGCGGGACGAGCAGTGAGCAGTATTTT
TRBJ1-3 TRBV5-1 NA TRBD1 CASSSWGQSGNTIYF TGCGCCAGCAGCTCCTGGGGACAGTCTGGAAACACCATATATTTT
TRBJ2-2 TRBV6-1 few TRBD2 CASSLAGGPAGELFF TGTGCCAGCTCTCTAGCGGGGGGGCCGGCCGGGGAGCTGTTTTTT
TRBJ1-5 TRBV19 NA NA CASSIGGGVHQPQHF TGTGCCAGTAGTATAGGGGGCGGTGTGCATCAGCCCCAGCATTTT
TRBJ1-2 TRBV2 few NA CARAPGNGYTF TGTGCCCGGGCCCCAGGGAATGGCTACACCTTC
TRBJ1-3 TRBV7-2 once TRBD1 CASSSLSGGTGNTIYF TGTGCCAGCAGCTCCCTGTCAGGGGGCACTGGAAACACCATATATTTT
TRBJ1-1 TRBV28 NA NA CASPSDSLNTEAFF TGTGCCAGCCCAAGTGACAGCTTGAACACTGAAGCTTTCTTT
TRBJ2-1 TRBV5-1 once NA CASSLVGGGEQFF TGCGCCAGCAGCTTGGTAGGGGGGGGTGAGCAGTTCTTC
TRBJ1-3 TRBV7-2 few NA CASRSVPETTGNTIYF TGTGCCAGCAGGTCGGTCCCAGAAACTACAGGAAACACCATATATTTT
TRBJ1-5 TRBV21-1 few NA CASSKYRQTPSRSQHF TGTGCCAGCAGCAAATACAGACAGACCCCGAGTCGGTCCCAGCATTTT
TRBJ1-3 TRBV7-2 NA NA CASRISGNTIYF TGTGCCAGCAGGATCAGTGGAAACACCATATATTTT
TRBJ2-3 TRBV4-2 NA TRBD2 CASSQDNRPSGGPADTQYF TGTGCCAGCAGCCAAGACAACCGCCCTAGCGGGGGGCCCGCAGATACGCAGTATTTT
TRBJ1-1 TRBV5-6 few NA CASSLYDTEAFF TGTGCCAGCAGCTTGTATGACACTGAAGCTTTCTTT
TRBJ1-1 TRBV9 few NA CASSRSIGGVGTEAFF TGTGCCAGCAGCCGGTCGATAGGAGGGGTTGGAACTGAAGCTTTCTTT
TRBJ1-2 TRBV5-1 NA TRBD1 CASSLGPWDRSKDYGYTF TGCGCCAGCAGCTTGGGCCCTTGGGACAGGAGTAAAGACTATGGCTACACCTTC
TRBJ1-2 TRBV6-1 NA TRBD1 CASRRQGPLYGYTF TGTGCCAGCAGAAGACAGGGACCCCTCTATGGCTACACCTTC
TRBJ1-1 TRBV10-3 NA NA CAIGEQGNTEAFF TGTGCCATCGGAGAACAGGGGAACACTGAAGCTTTCTTT
TRBJ2-2 TRBV7-8 NA TRBD1 CASSPRDRDTGELFF TGTGCCAGCAGCCCCAGGGACAGGGACACCGGGGAGCTGTTTTTT
TRBJ2-7 TRBV28 NA NA CASGLSFSEQYF TGTGCCAGCGGACTATCCTTTTCCGAGCAGTACTTC
TRBJ1-1 TRBV7-9 NA NA CASSLNLWGGPTEAFF TGTGCCAGCAGCTTAAATCTCTGGGGGGGGCCCACTGAAGCTTTCTTT
TRBJ2-4 TRBV9 NA TRBD1 CASSVNPGQQNIQYF TGTGCCAGCAGCGTGAATCCGGGACAGCAAAACATTCAGTACTTC
TRBJ2-5 TRBV7-3 NA TRBD1 CASSWDSQETQYF TGTGCCAGCAGCTGGGACAGCCAAGAGACCCAGTACTTC
TRBJ2-4 TRBV4-3 NA TRBD1 CASSRLDRGGDIQYF TGCGCCAGCAGCCGATTGGACAGGGGTGGGGACATTCAGTACTTC
TRBJ2-5 TRBV5-6 NA NA CASSWQGIETQYF TGTGCCAGCAGCTGGCAGGGGATCGAGACCCAGTACTTC
TRBJ1-5 TRBV6-5 NA NA CASSPRAEQPQHF TGTGCCAGCAGTCCCAGGGCGGAGCAGCCCCAGCATTTT
TRBJ2-3 TRBV5-8 NA TRBD2 CASSLAATSGGAGDTQYF TGTGCCAGCAGCCTTGCAGCGACTAGCGGGGGGGCCGGAGATACGCAGTATTTT
TRBJ2-5 TRBV5-1 NA NA CASSPTGTLETQYF TGCGCCAGCAGCCCGACGGGGACTTTGGAGACCCAGTACTTC
TRBJ1-5 TRBV2 NA NA CASNIEGRGPQHF TGTGCCAGCAATATAGAGGGCCGGGGGCCCCAGCATTTT